Below, 4 T cell receptor beta chains from the same sample are listed, as sequenced in a study of tissue T cells after allogeneic stem cell transplantation (dated by TCRdb to between 2020 and 2023). Receptor libraries were prepared by the immunoSEQ multiplex PCR assay. TCRdb limited this immuneACCESS table to in-frame rearrangements with V and J called. A share of clones is missing; checked studies link under half to unresolved V genes, and the rest is unexplained. Recorded for this sample are 15,000 to 20,000 clones; 60% to 75% of them occurred a single time. Approximately 0.93% of the sample is taken by the ten largest. What was sequenced was spleen. The receptors shown here come from a female BALB/c mouse in good health. The MHC haplotype that this mouse strain carries is H2-d.

With respect to this clone: Gene names denote mouse genes. The read gets to within 1 residue of the CDR3 end, and the germline J gene fills in the rest. This rearrangement joins TRBV5 to TRBJ1-2; D is possibly TRBD1 (5 bases). The CDR3 extends over 15 amino acids. The germline CDR1 and CDR2 sequences are LGHNA and YNLKQL (reference sequence). The V and J ends lost 0 bases and 0 bases respectively, with 8 bases between them. CDR3 amino acids: CASSQDGGANSDYTF. The sequenced part of the CDR3 DNA is TGTGCCAGCAGCCAAGATGGGGGGGCAAACTCCGACTACACC.

This clone was seen only once. Germline and genes here are mouse. Read coverage stops 1 residue before the CDR3 terminus; the germline J gene supplies the remainder. The rearrangement uses TRBV13-3 and TRBJ2-3; the match to TRBD2 covers 11 bases. The CDR3 is made up of 15 amino acids. Trimming removed 5 bases from V and 0 bases from J; junction bases left unmatched: 2. Germline assignment: CDR1 NNHDY and CDR2 SYVADS. The CDR3 loop is CASRRLGGSAETLYF. The DNA read from the CDR3 is TGTGCCAGCAGACGACTGGGGGGGAGTGCAGAAACGCTGTAT.

Points on this clone: Gene names are the mouse ones. The read ends 1 residue before the CDR3 terminus; that terminus is restored from the germline J gene. This chain connects TRBV19 to TRBJ1-6; D is possibly TRBD1 (6 bases). TRBJ1-6 is given ORF status, its function remaining uncertain. CDR1 FNHDT and CDR2 SITEND come from the germline V gene (reference sequence). With 2 bases removed from V and 3 bases from J, the gap between germline ends came to 9 bases. CDR3 length equals 15 residues. CDR3 DNA, as far as it was read: TGTGCCAGCAGTATGGGGACAAACTATAATTCGCCCCTCTAC. As protein: CASSMGTNYNSPLY. In full, the CDR3 reads CASSMGTNYNSPLYF.

Comments on this clone: Mouse gene names and germline throughout. The read finishes 1 residue shy of the CDR3 end, and the germline J gene is used to complete it. The chain has TRBV4 and TRBJ2-1; 7 nucleotides agree with TRBD1. The CDR3 runs to 14 residues. Unmatched junction bases numbered 4, after V lost 5 bases and J lost 3 bases. From germline, CDR1 is LGHDT and CDR2 YNNKQL (reference sequence). CDR3: CASSPWDSYAEQFF. Incomplete CDR3 DNA: TGTGCCAGCAGCCCATGGGACAGCTATGCTGAGCAGTTC.